This T cell receptor (beta chain) was recorded in a study of blood T cell repertoires in COVID-19 (dated by TCRdb to 2018 to 2021). Context from the whole study: Samples covering the acute and convalescent phases of COVID-19 were provided by collaborators in the United States, Italy and Spain. The prospective study material was composed of cDNA or gDNA derived from T cells, B-cell-depleted T cells, or PBMCs. Subjects who had been exposed to COVID-19, were actively infected with it, or had recovered from it provided the deeply sampled blood TCRbeta repertoires that made up the dataset. The repertoires were released in a freely available public database intended as a resource for research on the immune response to SARS-CoV-2. Samples came from the ongoing ImmuneRACE study (first 160 participants) plus 1,254 subjects from 6 global collaborators. A de-identified subject ID, COVID-19 status, age in years and sex were almost always included in the sample metadata. Where available, HLA class I and class II types were obtained from metadata supplied by the sample provider rather than from assay-based typing. Overall study outcomes, separate from this receptor: The amount of clinical and demographic metadata varied by source and participant and was provided uncurated.

Each collaborating institution followed its own protocols to collect whole blood in K2EDTA tubes. For TCRbeta analysis, collaborators shipped samples in one of three forms: frozen whole blood, isolated PBMCs, or DNA extracted from either of those sample types. On this clone itself: This receptor's antigen is unknown. No base qualities exist here, and no much larger clone lies one base off it.

The immunoSEQ Assay, a bias-controlled multiplex PCR, was used to amplify TCRbeta CDR3 regions from genomic DNA. As for how the authors treated the data: The number of nucleated cells in each sample was estimated by amplification of reference gene primers within the assay. To quantify the absolute abundance of each unique TCRbeta CDR3 rearrangement, sequence reads were collapsed and filtered. For each sample, productive Simpson clonality was calculated as the square root of Simpson's diversity index across productive rearrangements. The table comes from immuneACCESS by way of TCRdb, which keeps in-frame sequences with V and J called. Part of the clones is missing from these tables; in studies checked, under half for an unresolved V gene and the rest for unknown reasons. V and J calls and clone size are as listed in that table; D and trimming were resolved from the DNA. Counted in this sample were 250,000 or so clones; around 88% of them appeared once. About 2.1% of the sample lies in the top ten.

Looking up the germline V gene yields CDR1 ENHRY and CDR2 SYGVKD. Its CDR3 holds 16 amino acids, cysteine through phenylalanine. Just CDR3 DNA is preserved here, 48 bases in frame from base 1. The V end loses 4 bases and the J end loses 8 bases, and a stretch of 21 bases separates them. The chain is encoded by TRBV10-3 joined to TRBJ2-1; a weak D assignment points to TRBD1 (5 bases agree). Sequenced input: peripheral blood. The receptor comes from a man under 40 with active or convalescent COVID-19. The CDR3 protein is CAISGVRVIGGDEQFF. The DNA reads TGTGCCATCAGTGGCGTCAGGGTAATTGGTGGCGATGAGCAGTTCTTC.